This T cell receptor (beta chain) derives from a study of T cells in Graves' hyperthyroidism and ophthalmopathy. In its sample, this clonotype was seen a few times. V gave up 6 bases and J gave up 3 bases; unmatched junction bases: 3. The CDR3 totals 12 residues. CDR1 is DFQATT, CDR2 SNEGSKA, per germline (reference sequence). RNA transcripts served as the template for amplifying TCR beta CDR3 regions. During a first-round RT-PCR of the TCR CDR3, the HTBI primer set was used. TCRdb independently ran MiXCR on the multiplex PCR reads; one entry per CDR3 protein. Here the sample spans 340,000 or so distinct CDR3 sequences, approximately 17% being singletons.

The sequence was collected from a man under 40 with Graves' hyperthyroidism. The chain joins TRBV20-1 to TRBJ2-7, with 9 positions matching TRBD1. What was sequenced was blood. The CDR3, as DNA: TGCAGTGCCGAGGACAGGGGCTACGAGCAGTACTTC. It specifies CSAEDRGYEQYF.